The T cell receptor beta chain under discussion was sequenced for a study of blood T cells in healthy people across ages. Using a J-beta primer mix together with a sample-barcoded 5' primer, a second PCR was run for roughly 7 to 12 cycles. TCRdb used MiXCR to reprocess the 5' RACE reads, holding one entry per CDR3 protein. The data contain hundreds of thousands of distinct CDR3 sequences, 58% of them singletons. The V end was cut by 7 bases, the J end by 1 base, with 8 bases between. Germline lookup yields CDR1 SQVTM and CDR2 ANQGSEA. CDR3 length equals 11 residues. This chain links TRBV29-1 with TRBJ2-7; no firm D call. The receptor comes from a man aged 25-40 years in good health. The sequencing sample was made of blood. The CDR3 bases are TGCAGCGCGACGGGTTCCTACGAGCAGTACTTC. It yields the protein CSATGSYEQYF.